The subject of this entry is one T cell receptor beta chain. Its target is unknown. Generated by immunoSEQ multiplex PCR, the TCRdb table keeps only in-frame clones and is missing some. The data contain around 95,000 clones, almost 90% of them singletons. The sample is drawn from a study of OX40 agonist ivuxolimab in advanced cancers. Study as a whole: The study enrolled dose-escalation patients with hepatocellular carcinoma, melanoma, renal cell or head and neck cancer. Study findings and constraints: On average, a greater number of expanded clones characterised CD8+ T cells relative to CD4+. The study observed clonal expansion of CD4+ and CD8+ blood T cells by week 6 at 0.1 to 3.0 mg/kg.

The CDR3 extends over 16 amino acids. Germline loops: CDR1 WSHSY, CDR2 SAAADI. Trimming cost V 6 bases and J 0 bases; bases outside gene matches: 11. The sequence was obtained from an adult with an advanced solid tumor such as melanoma, head and neck, liver or kidney cancer. The sequenced sample was CD4+ or CD8+ T cells sorted from blood, obtained in a trial of the OX40 agonist ivuxolimab. This chain uses TRBV10-2 with TRBJ2-7, with 7 positions matching TRBD2. The CDR3 region is CASRHLGGDSSYEQYF. As DNA, the CDR3 is TGCGCCAGCAGACACTTGGGGGGGGATAGCTCCTACGAGCAGTACTTC.